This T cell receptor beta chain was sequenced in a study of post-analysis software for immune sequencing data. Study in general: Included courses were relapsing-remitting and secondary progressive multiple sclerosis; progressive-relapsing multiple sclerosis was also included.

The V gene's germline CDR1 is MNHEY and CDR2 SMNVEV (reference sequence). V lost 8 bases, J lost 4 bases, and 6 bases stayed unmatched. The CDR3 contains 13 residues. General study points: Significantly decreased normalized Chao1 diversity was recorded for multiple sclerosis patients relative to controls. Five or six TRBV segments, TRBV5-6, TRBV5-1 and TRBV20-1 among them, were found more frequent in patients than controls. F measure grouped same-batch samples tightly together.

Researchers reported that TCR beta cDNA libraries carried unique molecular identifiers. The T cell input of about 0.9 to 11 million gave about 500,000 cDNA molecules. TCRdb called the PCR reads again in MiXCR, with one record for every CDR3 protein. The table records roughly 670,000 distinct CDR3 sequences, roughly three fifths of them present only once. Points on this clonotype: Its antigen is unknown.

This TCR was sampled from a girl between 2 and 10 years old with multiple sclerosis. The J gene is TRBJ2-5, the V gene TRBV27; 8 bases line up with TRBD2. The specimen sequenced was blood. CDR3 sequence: CASGRTSPETQYF. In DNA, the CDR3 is TGTGCCAGCGGACGGACTAGCCCAGAGACCCAGTACTTC.